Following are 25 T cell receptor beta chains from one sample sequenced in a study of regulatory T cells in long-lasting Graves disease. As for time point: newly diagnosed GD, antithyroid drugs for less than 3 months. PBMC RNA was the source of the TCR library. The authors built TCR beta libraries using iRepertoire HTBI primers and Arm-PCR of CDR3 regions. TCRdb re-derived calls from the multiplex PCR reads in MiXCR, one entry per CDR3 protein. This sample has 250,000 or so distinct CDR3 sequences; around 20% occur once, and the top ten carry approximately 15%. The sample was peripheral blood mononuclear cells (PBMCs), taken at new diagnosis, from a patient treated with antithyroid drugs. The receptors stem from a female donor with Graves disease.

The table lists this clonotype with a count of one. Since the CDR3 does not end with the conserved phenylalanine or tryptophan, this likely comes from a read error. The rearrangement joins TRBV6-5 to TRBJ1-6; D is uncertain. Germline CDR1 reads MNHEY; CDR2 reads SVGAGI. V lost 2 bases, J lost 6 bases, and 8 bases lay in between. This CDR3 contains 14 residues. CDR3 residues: CASSYRPSNSPLHS. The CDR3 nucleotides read TGTGCCAGCAGTTACCGGCCCAGTAATTCACCCCTCCACTCT.

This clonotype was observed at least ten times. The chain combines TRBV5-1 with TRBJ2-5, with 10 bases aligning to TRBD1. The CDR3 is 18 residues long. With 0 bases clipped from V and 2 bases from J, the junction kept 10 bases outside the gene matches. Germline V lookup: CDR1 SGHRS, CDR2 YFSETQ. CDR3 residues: CASSLAGTGARRQETQYF. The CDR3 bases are TGCGCCAGCAGCTTGGCCGGGACAGGGGCGAGGAGGCAAGAGACCCAGTACTTC.

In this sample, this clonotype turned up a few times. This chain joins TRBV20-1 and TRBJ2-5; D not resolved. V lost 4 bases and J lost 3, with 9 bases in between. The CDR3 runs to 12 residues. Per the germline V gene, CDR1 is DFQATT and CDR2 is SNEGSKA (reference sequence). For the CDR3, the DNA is TGCAGTGCTAAACAGTCGGAAGAGACCCAGTACTTC. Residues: CSAKQSEETQYF.

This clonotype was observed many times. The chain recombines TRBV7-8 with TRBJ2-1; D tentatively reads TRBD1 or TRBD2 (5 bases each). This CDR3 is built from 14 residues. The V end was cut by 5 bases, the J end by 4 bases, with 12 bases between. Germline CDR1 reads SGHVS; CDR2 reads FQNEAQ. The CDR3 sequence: CASSLGVLYNEQFF. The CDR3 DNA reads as TGTGCCAGCAGCCTGGGGGTCCTATACAATGAGCAGTTCTTC.

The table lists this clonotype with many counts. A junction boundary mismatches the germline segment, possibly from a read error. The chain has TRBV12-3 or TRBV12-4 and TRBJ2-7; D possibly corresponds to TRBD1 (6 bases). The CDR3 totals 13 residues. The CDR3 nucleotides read TGTGCCAGCAGTCCGGGACAAGAAACGAGCAGTACATTC. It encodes CASSPGQETSSTF.

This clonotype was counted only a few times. CDR3 nucleotide sequence: TGTGCCAGCAGCCCTACAGGGGAGTATGGCTACACCTTC. Translating it yields CASSPTGEYGYTF. The chain combines TRBV7-2 with TRBJ1-2, with 7 bases aligning to TRBD1. The V segment lost 5 bases and the J segment 5 bases; nucleotides outside the gene matches: 5. This CDR3 comprises 13 residues. Germline V gene sequence: CDR1 SGHTA, CDR2 FQGNSA.

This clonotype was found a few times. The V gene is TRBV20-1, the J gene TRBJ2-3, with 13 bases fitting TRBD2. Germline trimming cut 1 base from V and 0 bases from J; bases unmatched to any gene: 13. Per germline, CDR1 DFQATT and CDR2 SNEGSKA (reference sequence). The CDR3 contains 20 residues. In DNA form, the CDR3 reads TGCAGTGCTAGAGGGGGGGGCGGGACTAGCGGGGTTGCTAGCACAGATACGCAGTATTTT. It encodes CSARGGGGTSGVASTDTQYF.

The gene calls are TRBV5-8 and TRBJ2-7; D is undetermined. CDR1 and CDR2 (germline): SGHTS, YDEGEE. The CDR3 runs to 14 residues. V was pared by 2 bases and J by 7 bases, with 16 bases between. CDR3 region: CASSFTALNNEQYF. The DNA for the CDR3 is TGTGCCAGCAGCTTTACAGCATTGAACAATGAGCAGTACTTC.

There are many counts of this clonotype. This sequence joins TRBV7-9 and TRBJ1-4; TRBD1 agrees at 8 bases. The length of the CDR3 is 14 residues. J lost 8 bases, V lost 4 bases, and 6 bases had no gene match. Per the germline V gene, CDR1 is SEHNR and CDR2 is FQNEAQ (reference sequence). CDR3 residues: CASSSQGALEKLFF. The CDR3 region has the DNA TGTGCCAGCAGCTCCCAGGGGGCGCTGGAAAAACTGTTTTTT. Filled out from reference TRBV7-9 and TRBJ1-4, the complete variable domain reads DTGVSQNPRHKITKRGQNVTFRCDPISEHNRLYWYRQTLGQGPEFLTYFQNEAQLEKSRLLSDRFSAERPKGSFSTLEIQRTEQGDSAMYLCASSSQGALEKLFFGSGTQLSVL.

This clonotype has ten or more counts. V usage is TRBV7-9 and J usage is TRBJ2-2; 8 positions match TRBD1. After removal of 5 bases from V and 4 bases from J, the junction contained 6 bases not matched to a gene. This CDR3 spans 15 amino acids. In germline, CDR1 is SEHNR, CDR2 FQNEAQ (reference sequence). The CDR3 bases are TGTGCCAGCAGCCCGGACAGGGTGGGCACCGGGGAGCTGTTTTTT. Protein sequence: CASSPDRVGTGELFF.

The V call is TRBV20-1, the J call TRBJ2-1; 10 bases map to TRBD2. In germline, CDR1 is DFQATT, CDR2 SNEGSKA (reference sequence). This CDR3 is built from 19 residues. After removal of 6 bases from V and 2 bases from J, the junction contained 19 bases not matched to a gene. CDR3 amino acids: CSAKKKKGLGLAAYNEQFF. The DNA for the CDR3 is TGCAGTGCAAAGAAGAAGAAAGGACTCGGACTAGCGGCCTACAATGAGCAGTTCTTC.

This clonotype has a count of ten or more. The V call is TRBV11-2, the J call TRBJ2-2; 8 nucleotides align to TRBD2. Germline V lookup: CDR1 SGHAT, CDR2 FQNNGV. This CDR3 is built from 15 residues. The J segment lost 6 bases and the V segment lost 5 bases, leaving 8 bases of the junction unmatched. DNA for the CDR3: TGTGCCAGCAGCCCAGGCGGCGGGAGGCCCGGGGAGCTGTTTTTT. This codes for CASSPGGGRPGELFF.

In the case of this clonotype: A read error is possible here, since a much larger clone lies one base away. The CDR3 DNA reads as TGTGCCACTGTACTCGGACAGGGGGCTAAGGACCCCTGTGGCTACACCTTC. The encoded protein is CATVLGQGAKDPCGYTF. The chain joins TRBV10-3 to TRBJ1-2; 11 bases are a match to TRBD1. Germline V gives CDR1 ENHRY, CDR2 SYGVKD. J lost 7 bases, V lost 10 bases, and 20 bases had no gene match. The CDR3 extends over 17 amino acids.

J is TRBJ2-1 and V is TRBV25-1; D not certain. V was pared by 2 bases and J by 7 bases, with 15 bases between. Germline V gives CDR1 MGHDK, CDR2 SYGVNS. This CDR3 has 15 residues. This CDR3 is CASSEGDLPRNEQFF. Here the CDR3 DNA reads TGTGCCAGCAGTGAAGGAGACTTACCCAGGAATGAGCAGTTCTTC.

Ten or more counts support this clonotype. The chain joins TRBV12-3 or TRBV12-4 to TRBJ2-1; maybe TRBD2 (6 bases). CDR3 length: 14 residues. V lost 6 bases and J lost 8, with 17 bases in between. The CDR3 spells CASSAETSFDEQFF. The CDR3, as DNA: TGTGCCAGCAGCGCAGAGACTAGTTTCGATGAGCAGTTCTTC.

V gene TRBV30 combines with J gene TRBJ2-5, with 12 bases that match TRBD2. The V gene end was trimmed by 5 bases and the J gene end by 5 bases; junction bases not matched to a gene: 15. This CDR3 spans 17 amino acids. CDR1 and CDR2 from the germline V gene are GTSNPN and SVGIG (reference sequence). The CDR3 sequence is CAWAGGLAGGVSETQYF. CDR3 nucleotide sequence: TGTGCCTGGGCTGGGGGACTAGCGGGTGGGGTGTCGGAGACCCAGTACTTC.

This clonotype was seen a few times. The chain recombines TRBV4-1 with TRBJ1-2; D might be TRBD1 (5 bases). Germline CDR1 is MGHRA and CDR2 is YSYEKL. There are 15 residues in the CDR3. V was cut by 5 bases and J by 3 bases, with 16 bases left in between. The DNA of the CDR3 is TGCGCCAGCAGCTCAAGCTCCGGCAGGGACTATGGCTACACCTTC. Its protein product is CASSSSSGRDYGYTF.

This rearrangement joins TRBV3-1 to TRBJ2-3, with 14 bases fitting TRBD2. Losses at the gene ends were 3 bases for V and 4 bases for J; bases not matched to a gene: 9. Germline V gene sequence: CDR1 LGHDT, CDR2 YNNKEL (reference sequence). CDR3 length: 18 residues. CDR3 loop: CASSHRRLAGGQADTQYF. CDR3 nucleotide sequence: TGTGCCAGCAGCCACAGGAGACTAGCGGGGGGGCAGGCAGATACGCAGTATTTT.

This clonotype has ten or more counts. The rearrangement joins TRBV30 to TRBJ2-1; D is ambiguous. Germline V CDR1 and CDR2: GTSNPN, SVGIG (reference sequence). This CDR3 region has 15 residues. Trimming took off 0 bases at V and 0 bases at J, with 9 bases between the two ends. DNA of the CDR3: TGTGCCTGGAGTGTCGGAGTCGGCTCCTACAATGAGCAGTTCTTC. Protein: CAWSVGVGSYNEQFF.

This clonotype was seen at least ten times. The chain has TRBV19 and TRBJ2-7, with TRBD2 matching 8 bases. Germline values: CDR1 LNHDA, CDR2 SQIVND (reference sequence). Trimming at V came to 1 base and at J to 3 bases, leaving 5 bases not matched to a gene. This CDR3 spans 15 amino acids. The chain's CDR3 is CASSIGRGVNYEQYF. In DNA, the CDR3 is TGTGCCAGTAGTATAGGGCGGGGGGTGAACTACGAGCAGTACTTC.

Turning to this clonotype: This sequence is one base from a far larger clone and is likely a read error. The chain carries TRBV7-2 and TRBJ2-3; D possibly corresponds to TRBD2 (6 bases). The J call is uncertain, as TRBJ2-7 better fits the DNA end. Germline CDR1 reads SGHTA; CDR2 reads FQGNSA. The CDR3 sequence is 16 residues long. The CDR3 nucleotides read TGTGCCAGCAGCGACCGTGGAAACGGGAGACGCTACGAGCAGTACTTC. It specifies CASSDRGNGRRYEQYF.

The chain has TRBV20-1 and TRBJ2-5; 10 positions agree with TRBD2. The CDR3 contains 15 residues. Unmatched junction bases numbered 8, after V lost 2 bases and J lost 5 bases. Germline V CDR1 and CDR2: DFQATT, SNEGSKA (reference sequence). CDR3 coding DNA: TGCAGTGCTAGATCTAGCGGGAGACCCCTCGAGACCCAGTACTTC. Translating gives CSARSSGRPLETQYF.

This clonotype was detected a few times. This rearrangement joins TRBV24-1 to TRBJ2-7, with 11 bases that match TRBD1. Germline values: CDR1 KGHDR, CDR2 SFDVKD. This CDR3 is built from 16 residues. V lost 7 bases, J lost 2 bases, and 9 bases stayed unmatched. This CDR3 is CATRPPGQGVPYEQYF. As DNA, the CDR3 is TGTGCCACCAGGCCCCCGGGACAGGGGGTTCCCTACGAGCAGTACTTC.

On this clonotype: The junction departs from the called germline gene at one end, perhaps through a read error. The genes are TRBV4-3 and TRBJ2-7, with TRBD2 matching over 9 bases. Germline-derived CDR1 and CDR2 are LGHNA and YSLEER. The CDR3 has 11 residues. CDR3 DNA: TGCGCCAGCAGCCAACCGACTAGCGGACCCTTC. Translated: CASSQPTSGPF.

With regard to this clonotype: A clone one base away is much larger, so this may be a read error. CDR3: CASSRKGGDEQYF. In DNA, the CDR3 is TGTGCCAGCAGCCGTAAGGGTGGGGATGAGCAGTACTTC. V and J are TRBV7-3 and TRBJ2-7; D unclear. The CDR3 covers 13 residues. Trimming removed 5 bases at V and 7 bases at J, with 15 bases between. CDR1 SGHTA and CDR2 FQGTGA come from the germline V gene.